These 11 T cell receptor beta chains share one sample of origin, sequenced in a study of shared clonotypes between healthy human individuals. Assay: immunoSEQ multiplex PCR; the TCRdb copy retains only in-frame clones and omits some. The repertoire holds some 2,000,000 clones, with 90% to 96% as singletons. Specimen: naive CD4+ T cells sorted from blood. Subset in this sample: CD45RA+ positively selected. The receptors were sampled from a young man in good health.

This chain links TRBV2 with TRBJ2-7, with 9 bases matching TRBD1. V was clipped by 4 bases and J by 6 bases; unmatched bases: 10. This CDR3 has 15 amino acids. The germline V gene encodes CDR1 SNHLY and CDR2 FYNNEI. Here the CDR3 reads CASSGGMGQGGEQYF. CDR3 coding DNA: TGTGCCAGCAGTGGGGGTATGGGACAGGGAGGCGAGCAGTACTTC.

The chain has TRBV19 and TRBJ1-1; D unclear. Looked up from germline, CDR1 is LNHDA and CDR2 is SQIVND (reference sequence). This CDR3 has 13 residues. The V end was cut by 5 bases, the J end by 3 bases, with 10 bases between. CDR3 nucleotides: TGTGCCAGTAGTCGCCAAAGTGACACTGAAGCTTTCTTT. This translates into CASSRQSDTEAFF.

This chain uses TRBV7-2 with TRBJ1-4, with D possibly matching TRBD1 (6 bases). Germline CDR1 and CDR2: SGHTA and FQGNSA. V was shortened by 5 bases and J by 0 bases, with 13 bases between the two germline ends. The CDR3 spans 16 residues. DNA for the CDR3: TGTGCCAGCAGCCCCCGGACAGCGGCAACTAATGAAAAACTGTTTTTT. This sequence encodes CASSPRTAATNEKLFF.

V gene TRBV10-3 combines with J gene TRBJ2-4; 7 nucleotides line up with TRBD2. V trimming: 3 bases; J trimming: 0 bases; junction bases outside the gene matches: 8. CDR1 and CDR2 from the germline V gene are ENHRY and SYGVKD. The CDR3 spans 17 residues. CDR3 amino acids: CAISEGLAVLAKNIQYF. The CDR3 region has the DNA TGTGCCATCAGTGAAGGGCTAGCGGTACTAGCCAAAAACATTCAGTACTTC.

This clone came up once. The rearrangement links TRBV10-2 to TRBJ1-6, with 8 bases lining up with TRBD1. The J segment lost 6 bases and the V segment lost 5 bases, leaving 6 bases of the junction unmatched. Germline CDR1 and CDR2: WSHSY and SAAADI. This CDR3 region has 15 residues. In nucleotides, the CDR3 is TGCGCCAGCAGTTCGCAGGGGGCGGGTAATTCACCCCTCCACTTT. Translating it yields CASSSQGAGNSPLHF.

As to this clone: A junction boundary mismatches the germline segment, possibly from a read error. V and J are TRBV5-1 and TRBJ2-3; D may be TRBD2 (6 bases). CDR3 size: 16 residues. The germline gives CDR1 SGHRS, CDR2 YFSETQ. CDR3 residues: CASSYEDTGSTDTQYF. For the CDR3, the DNA is TGCGCCAGCAGCTACGAGGATACCGGGAGCACCGATACGCAGTATTTT.

This clone was detected once. This chain links TRBV30 with TRBJ1-6; tentative D call: TRBD1 (6 bases). Germline V gene sequence: CDR1 GTSNPN, CDR2 SVGIG (reference sequence). V was cut by 2 bases and J by 4 bases, with 15 bases left in between. The CDR3 has 16 amino acids. In DNA, the CDR3 is TGTGCCTGGAGTCGAACAGGGACCACTTATAATTCACCCCTCCACTTT. It is translated as CAWSRTGTTYNSPLHF.

The chain joins TRBV10-3 to TRBJ1-4; D is unresolved. The V gene lost 8 bases and the J gene lost 4 bases, with 8 bases spanning the gap. CDR3 length: 12 residues. Germline values: CDR1 ENHRY, CDR2 SYGVKD. CDR3 in DNA: TGTGCCATCGGAGGTGGTAATGAAAAACTGTTTTTT. Translation: CAIGGGNEKLFF.

DNA of the CDR3: TGTGCCACCGGGGAGCGAAGGGGGACCGGGGAGCTGTTTTTT. This codes for CATGERRGTGELFF. The chain couples TRBV25-1 to TRBJ2-2; D may be TRBD1 (6 bases). CDR3 length: 14 amino acids. The V gene's germline CDR1 is MGHDK and CDR2 SYGVNS. With 10 bases removed from V and 5 bases from J, the gap between germline ends came to 17 bases.

The chain uses TRBV9 and TRBJ2-5; TRBD1 aligns across 11 bases. CDR1 is SGDLS, CDR2 YYNGEE, per germline. J gave up 5 bases and V 4 bases, and 4 bases lay outside the gene matches. The length of the CDR3 is 14 residues. CDR3 DNA sequence: TGTGCCAGCAGCCTGGGACAGGGGGGTGAGACCCAGTACTTC. Protein sequence: CASSLGQGGETQYF.

The chain is built from TRBV6-5 and TRBJ2-7, with 9 bases matching TRBD2. The CDR3 spans 16 residues. Germline-derived CDR1 and CDR2 are MNHEY and SVGAGI. V lost 2 bases to trimming and J lost 6 bases; unmatched junction nucleotides: 11. CDR3 sequence (DNA): TGTGCCAGCAGTTACCTCTTAGGACTAGCGCCCGGCGAGCAGTACTTC. It translates to CASSYLLGLAPGEQYF.